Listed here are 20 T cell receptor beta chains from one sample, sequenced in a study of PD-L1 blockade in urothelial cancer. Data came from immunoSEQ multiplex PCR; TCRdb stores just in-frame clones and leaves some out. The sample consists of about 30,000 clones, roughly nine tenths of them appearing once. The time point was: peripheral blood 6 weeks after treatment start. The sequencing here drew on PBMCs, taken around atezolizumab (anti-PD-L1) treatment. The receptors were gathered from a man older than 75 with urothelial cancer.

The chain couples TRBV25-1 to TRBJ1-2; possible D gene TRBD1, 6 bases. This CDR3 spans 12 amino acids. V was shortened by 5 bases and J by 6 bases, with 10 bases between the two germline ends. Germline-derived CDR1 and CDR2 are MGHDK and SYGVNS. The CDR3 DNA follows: TGTGCCAGCAGTCCAGGGGTAGATGGCTACACCTTC. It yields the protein CASSPGVDGYTF.

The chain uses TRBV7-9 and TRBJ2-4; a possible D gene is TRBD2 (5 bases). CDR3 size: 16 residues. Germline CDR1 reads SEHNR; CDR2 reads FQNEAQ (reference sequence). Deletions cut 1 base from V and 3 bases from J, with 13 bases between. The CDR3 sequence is CASSLVPGIGKNIQYF. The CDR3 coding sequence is TGTGCCAGCAGCTTAGTACCGGGGATAGGCAAAAACATTCAGTACTTC.

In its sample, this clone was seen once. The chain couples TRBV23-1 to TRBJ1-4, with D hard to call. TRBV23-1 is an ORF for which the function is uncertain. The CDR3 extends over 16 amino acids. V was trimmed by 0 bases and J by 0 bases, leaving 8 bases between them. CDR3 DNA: TGCGCCAGCAGTCAATCTCAGGCAGCAACTAATGAAAAACTGTTTTTT. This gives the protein CASSQSQAATNEKLFF.

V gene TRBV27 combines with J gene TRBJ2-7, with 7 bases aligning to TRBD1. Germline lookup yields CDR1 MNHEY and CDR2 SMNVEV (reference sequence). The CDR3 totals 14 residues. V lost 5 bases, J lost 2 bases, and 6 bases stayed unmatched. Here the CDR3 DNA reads TGTGCCAGCAGTCGGGACAGCTGGCCCTACGAGCAGTACTTC. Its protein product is CASSRDSWPYEQYF.

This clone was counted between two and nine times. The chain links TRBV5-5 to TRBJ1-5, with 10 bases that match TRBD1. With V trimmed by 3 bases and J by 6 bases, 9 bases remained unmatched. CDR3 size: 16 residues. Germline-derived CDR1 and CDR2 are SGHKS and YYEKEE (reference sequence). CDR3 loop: CASSSTDRGLFQPQHF. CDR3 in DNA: TGTGCCAGCAGCTCGACTGACAGGGGGCTTTTTCAGCCCCAGCATTTT.

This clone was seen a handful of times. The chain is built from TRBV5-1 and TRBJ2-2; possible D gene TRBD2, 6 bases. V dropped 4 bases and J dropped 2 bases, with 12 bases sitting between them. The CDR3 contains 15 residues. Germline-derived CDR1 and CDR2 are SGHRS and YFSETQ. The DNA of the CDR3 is TGCGCCAGCAGCCCGGGAGACTTCAACACCGGGGAGCTGTTTTTT. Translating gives CASSPGDFNTGELFF.

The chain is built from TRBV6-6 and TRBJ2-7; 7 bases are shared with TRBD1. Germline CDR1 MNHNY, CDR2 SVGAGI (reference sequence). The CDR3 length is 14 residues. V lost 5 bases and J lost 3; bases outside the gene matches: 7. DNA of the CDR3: TGTGCCAGCAGTAATACGGGACAGAACTACGAGCAGTACTTC. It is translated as CASSNTGQNYEQYF.

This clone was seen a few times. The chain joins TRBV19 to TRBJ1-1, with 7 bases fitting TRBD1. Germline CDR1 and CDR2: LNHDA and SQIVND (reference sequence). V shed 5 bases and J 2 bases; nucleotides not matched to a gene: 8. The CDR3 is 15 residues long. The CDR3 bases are TGTGCCAGTAGTCCTCTCGACAGGGCTAACACTGAAGCTTTCTTT. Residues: CASSPLDRANTEAFF.

DNA of the CDR3: TGTGCCAGCTCGTCAGGGGACAGGGAGGCAGATACGCAGTATTTT. Encoded protein: CASSSGDREADTQYF. The chain has TRBV27 and TRBJ2-3; 9 positions agree with TRBD1. Germline V gene sequence: CDR1 MNHEY, CDR2 SMNVEV (reference sequence). CDR3 length equals 15 residues. V was pared by 8 bases and J by 4 bases, with 10 bases of the junction left unmatched.

The DNA for the CDR3 is TGTGCCAGCAGCTCCGGGACAGGTCCTTCCGGGGAGTACTTC. It codes for CASSSGTGPSGEYF. This chain connects TRBV7-6 to TRBJ2-7; 8 positions agree with TRBD1. The trim removed 4 bases at V and 11 bases at J, leaving 13 bases unmatched. The CDR3 contains 14 residues. The germline V gene has CDR1 SGHVS and CDR2 FNYEAQ. The full variable domain, completed using reference TRBV7-6 and TRBJ2-7, is GAGVSQSPRYKVTKRGQDVALRCDPISGHVSLYWYRQALGQGPEFLTYFNYEAQQDKSGLPNDRFSAERPEGSISTLTIQRTEQRDSAMYRCASSSGTGPSGEYFGPGTRLTVT.

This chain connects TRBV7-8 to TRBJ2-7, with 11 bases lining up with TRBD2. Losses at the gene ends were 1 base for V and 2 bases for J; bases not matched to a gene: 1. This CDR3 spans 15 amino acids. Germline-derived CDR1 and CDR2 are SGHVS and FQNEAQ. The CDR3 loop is CASSLELAGAYEQYF. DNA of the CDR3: TGTGCCAGCAGCTTAGAACTAGCGGGGGCCTACGAGCAGTACTTC.

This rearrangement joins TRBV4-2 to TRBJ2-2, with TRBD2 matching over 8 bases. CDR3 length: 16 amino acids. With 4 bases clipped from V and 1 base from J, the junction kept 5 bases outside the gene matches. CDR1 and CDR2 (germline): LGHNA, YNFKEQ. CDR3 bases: TGTGCCAGCAGCCTTCAGCGGGGGAAGAACACCGGGGAGCTGTTTTTT. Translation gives CASSLQRGKNTGELFF.

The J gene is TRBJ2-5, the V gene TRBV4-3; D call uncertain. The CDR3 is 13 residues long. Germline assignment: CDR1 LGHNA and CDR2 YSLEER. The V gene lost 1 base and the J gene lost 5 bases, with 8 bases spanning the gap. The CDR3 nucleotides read TGCGCCAGCAGCCAAGGACTGCTGGAGACCCAGTACTTC. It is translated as CASSQGLLETQYF.

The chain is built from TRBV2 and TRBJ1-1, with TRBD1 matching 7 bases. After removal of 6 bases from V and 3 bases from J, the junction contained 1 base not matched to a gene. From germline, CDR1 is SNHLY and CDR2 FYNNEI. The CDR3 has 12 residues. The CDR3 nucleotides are TGTGCCAGCAGACAGGGGTACACTGAAGCTTTCTTT. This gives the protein CASRQGYTEAFF.

The CDR3: CASSSNNGETQYF. CDR3 sequence (DNA): TGTGCCAGCAGTTCGAACAACGGGGAGACCCAGTACTTC. The chain couples TRBV6-1 to TRBJ2-5; no firm D call. Germline V lookup: CDR1 MNHNS, CDR2 SASEGT. Trimming removed 5 bases at V and 5 bases at J, with 12 bases between. The CDR3 length is 13 residues.

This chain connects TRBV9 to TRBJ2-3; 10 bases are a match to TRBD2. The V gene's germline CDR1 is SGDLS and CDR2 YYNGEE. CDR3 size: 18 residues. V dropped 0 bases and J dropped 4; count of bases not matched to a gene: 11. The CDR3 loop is CASSVATSGRDYADTQYF. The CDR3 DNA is TGTGCCAGCAGCGTAGCTACGAGCGGGAGGGACTACGCAGATACGCAGTATTTT.

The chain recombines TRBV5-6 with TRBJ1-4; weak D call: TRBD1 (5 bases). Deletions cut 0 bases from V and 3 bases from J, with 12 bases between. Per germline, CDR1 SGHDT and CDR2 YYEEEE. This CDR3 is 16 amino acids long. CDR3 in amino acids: CASSLGQGNPNEKLFF. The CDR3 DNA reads TGTGCCAGCAGCTTGGGCCAGGGTAATCCTAATGAAAAACTGTTTTTT.

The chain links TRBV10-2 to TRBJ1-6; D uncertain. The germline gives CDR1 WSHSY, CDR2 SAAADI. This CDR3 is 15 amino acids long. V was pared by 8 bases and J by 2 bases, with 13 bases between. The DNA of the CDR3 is TGCGCCAGCTTAACGGGTCGAACCTATAATTCACCCCTCCACTTT. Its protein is CASLTGRTYNSPLHF.

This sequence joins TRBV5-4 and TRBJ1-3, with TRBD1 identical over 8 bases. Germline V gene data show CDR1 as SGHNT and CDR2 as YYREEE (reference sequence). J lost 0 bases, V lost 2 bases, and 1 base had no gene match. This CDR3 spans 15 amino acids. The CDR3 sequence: CASSLQGGSGNTIYF. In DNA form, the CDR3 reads TGTGCCAGCAGCTTACAGGGGGGCTCTGGAAACACCATATATTTT.

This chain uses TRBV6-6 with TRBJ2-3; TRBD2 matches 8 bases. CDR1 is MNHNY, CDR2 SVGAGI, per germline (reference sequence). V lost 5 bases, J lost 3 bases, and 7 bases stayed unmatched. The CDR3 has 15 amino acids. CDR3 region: CASSPLSGKTDTQYF. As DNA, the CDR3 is TGTGCCAGCAGTCCCCTTAGCGGGAAGACAGATACGCAGTATTTT.